This T cell receptor (beta chain) was captured by sequencing in a study of T cells after yellow fever vaccination (dated by TCRdb to about 2019). Regarding the complete study: The SMART-Seq v4 Ultra Low Input RNA kit was used to prepare libraries from fractions with low cell numbers. To follow T-cell clones before and after primary and booster YFV17D yellow fever vaccination, bulk TCR alpha and beta repertoires were sequenced over time. Two healthy male donors, one aged 18 to 30 and one aged 30 to 40 years, made up the cohort. Blood was collected at multiple timepoints before and after primary and secondary immunization, and bulk PBMC replicates and cell subsets were isolated.

In this sample, this clonotype turned up many times. No cognate antigen has been identified for it. It has no much larger one-base neighbor in the sample; base qualities were not kept. The paper as a whole reports these results and caveats: A small fraction of clonotypes appeared in both the CD4 and CD8 compartments, likely as a result of convergent recombination. Computational filtering was required because FACS-sorted repertoires could contain abundant contaminating clonotypes from the bulk population. Compared with the primary T-cell response, the secondary T-cell response was weaker but faster, peaking on day 5 rather than day 15. Most clones expanded after primary vaccination were re-detected after the booster (around 96% of CD4 and around 86% of CD8), suggesting broad memory maintenance. Because the study included only a couple of donors, the extent to which the findings can be generalized is limited.

CDR1 is given as MNHEY and CDR2 as SVGEGT, both from the germline V gene. Trimming removed 4 bases from V and 2 bases from J, leaving 14 bases between the germline ends. The CDR3 runs 16 residues from the cysteine to the phenylalanine. Only CDR3 DNA remains: 48 bases, in frame from the first base. This specimen's treatment or condition label, per the study, means: live attenuated yellow fever vaccine strain. A standard Ficoll-Paque protocol was used to isolate PBMCs from peripheral blood. Dynabeads CD4 and CD8 positive selection kits were used to isolate the CD4 and CD8 T-cell fractions. TriZol was used to extract RNA from bulk PBMCs, CD4 and CD8 fractions, and dextramer-positive and dextramer-negative fractions. TCR cDNA was made using 5'RACE template switching, a step that added a universal primer site and unique molecular identifiers. Priming for cDNA synthesis came from both the TCR alpha and TCR beta constant segments. Libraries were amplified in two PCR steps, with sample barcodes and sequencing adapters added in the second step. Libraries were sequenced on Illumina HiSeq 2500 (2x100 bp) or NovaSeq (2x150 bp). The paper's processing steps were these. MIGEC was used to demultiplex reads and collapse the reads into UMI consensus sequences, and MiXCR was used for V(D)J alignment. Using edgeR on replicate PBMC samples, clonotypes were called vaccine-responding if FDR was below 0.01 and the log2 fold change was above 5 up to day 15. CD4 or CD8 identity was assigned to each bulk clonotype according to whether the clonotype was present at higher abundance in the sequenced CD4 repertoire or the sequenced CD8 repertoire. TCRdb trimmed public reads at Q25 via fastp, called clones via MiXCR and kept in-frame beta chains. Every entry covers one CDR3 protein and lists the most common genes and DNA from its rows. The V and J calls and clone size come from TCRdb's table, not from the authors' own analysis. The sample table shows almost 70,000 distinct CDR3 sequences, and roughly 6% are seen once. The ten largest clones represent roughly 2.2% of the sample.

The TCR was taken from a man younger than 35 who received the YFV17D yellow fever vaccine. The sample in question was CD4+ T cells sorted from PBMCs, obtained about 2 weeks after the first yellow fever vaccination. The sequence links TRBV6-2 or TRBV6-3 to TRBJ2-2; TRBD2 is a weak D gene call, 5 bases matching. The nucleotide sequence is given as TGTGCCAGCAGTTTAACGGACTTTCTAAACACCGGGGAGCTGTTTTTT. This gives the protein CASSLTDFLNTGELFF.